This T cell receptor (beta chain) was observed in a study of Ad26.COV2.S vaccination and SARS-CoV-2 variants. Documented treatment: over 15 received Ad26.COV2.S at low or high dose, single or two shots; roughly five received placebo; per-sample allocation not given. Vaccine and placebo recipients were sampled on day 63 after the first injection. Profiled with immunoSEQ multiplex PCR; TCRdb holds only in-frame clones, not every one. The sample carries about 400,000 clones, 83% recorded once. Germline V gene lookup returns CDR1 MNHEY and CDR2 SVGAGI. The CDR3 totals 12 residues. V was cut by 5 bases and J by 6 bases, with 8 bases left in between.

This TCR was recovered from a person between 18 and 65 years old who received the Ad26.COV2.S COVID-19 vaccine or a placebo. The V gene is TRBV6-5, the J gene TRBJ2-1; D is undetermined. Material: peripheral blood, obtained in a trial of Ad26.COV2.S vaccine versus placebo. CDR3 DNA: TGTGCCAGCAGTAGTACGACCAATGAGCAGTTCTTC. Translation: CASSSTTNEQFF.